These 28 T cell receptor beta chains originate from one sample sequenced in a study of cytomegalovirus exposure and HLA in healthy donors. The PCR employed 60 Vbeta primers together with 13 Jbeta primers. Clones were read by immunoSEQ multiplex PCR, and TCRdb kept only the in-frame ones, dropping some. The repertoire holds about 110,000 clones, 60% to 85% seen once, with under 1.5% in the top ten. The sample was PBMCs. Receptor source: a man aged 40-50 years in good health and CMV-seronegative.

CDR3 in DNA: TGTGCCAGCAGCAATCTCACTGGAACAGACACTGAAGCTTTCTTT. The encoded protein is CASSNLTGTDTEAFF. The chain combines TRBV21-1 with TRBJ1-1; the table's D call, TRBD1, was not checked against the DNA. TRBV21-1 is reported as a pseudogene. This CDR3 has 15 residues.

The J gene is TRBJ2-4, the V gene TRBV5-1; 8 positions agree with TRBD2. Germline CDR1 SGHRS, CDR2 YFSETQ. J was trimmed by 4 bases and V by 4 bases; bases with no gene match: 4. The CDR3 contains 14 residues. DNA of the CDR3: TGCGCCAGCAGCGTAGCGGGACGGAAAAACATTCAGTACTTC. This gives the protein CASSVAGRKNIQYF.

This clone was recorded a few times. The genes are TRBV6-9 and TRBJ2-3; 13 nucleotides match TRBD2. The trim removed 2 bases at V and 4 bases at J, leaving 3 bases unmatched. CDR1 and CDR2 (germline): MNHGY, SVAAGI. The CDR3 runs 16 residues. The DNA for the CDR3 is TGTGCCAGCAGTTATCGGACTAGCGGGAGCGCAGATACGCAGTATTTT. Translating gives CASSYRTSGSADTQYF.

J is TRBJ1-2 and V is TRBV11-3; 8 bases line up with TRBD1. CDR1 and CDR2 (germline): SGHNT, YENEEA. Losses at the gene ends were 1 base for V and 2 bases for J; bases not matched to a gene: 12. This CDR3 has 18 amino acids. The CDR3 DNA is TGTGCCAGCAGCTTAGGTCTTGTTGGGACAGGCAACAACTATGGCTACACCTTC. It is translated as CASSLGLVGTGNNYGYTF.

The chain employs TRBV2 and TRBJ2-5, with TRBD2 matching 7 bases. Germline V gives CDR1 SNHLY, CDR2 FYNNEI. This CDR3 spans 12 amino acids. V lost 3 bases to trimming and J lost 11 bases; unmatched junction nucleotides: 6. The chain's CDR3 is CASSDSAGEQYF. The CDR3 DNA follows: TGTGCCAGCAGTGACTCCGCGGGAGAGCAGTACTTC. Complete variable domain (other parts from reference TRBV2 and TRBJ2-5): EPEVTQTPSHQVTQMGQEVILRCVPISNHLYFYWYRQILGQKVEFLVSFYNNEISEKSEIFDDQFSVERPDGSNFTLKIRSTKLEDSAMYFCASSDSAGEQYFGPGTRLLVL.

V is TRBV4-3 and J is TRBJ2-5, with 12 bases lining up with TRBD2. CDR3 length: 16 amino acids. V lost 4 bases to trimming and J lost 2 bases; unmatched junction nucleotides: 5. Germline V lookup: CDR1 LGHNA, CDR2 YSLEER. CDR3 sequence reads: CASSRATSGGQETQYF. In nucleotides, the CDR3 is TGCGCCAGCAGCCGCGCGACTAGCGGGGGACAAGAGACCCAGTACTTC.

The chain couples TRBV5-6 to TRBJ1-1; a possible D gene is TRBD1 (5 bases). V was clipped by 1 base and J by 4 bases, with 8 bases between them. The CDR3 consists of 13 residues. Germline CDR1 SGHDT, CDR2 YYEEEE. In nucleotides, the CDR3 is TGTGCCAGCAGCTTGTCCGGGGGCACTGAAGCTTTCTTT. It translates to CASSLSGGTEAFF.

This clone was seen more than once but under ten times. The chain uses TRBV28 and TRBJ2-1; D is perhaps TRBD2 (5 bases). The CDR3 spans 13 residues. CDR1 MDHEN and CDR2 SYDVKM come from the germline V gene. V was pared by 3 bases and J by 8 bases, with 11 bases between. Here the CDR3 reads CASSLAGEDEQFF. The CDR3 bases are TGTGCCAGCAGTTTGGCCGGGGAAGATGAGCAGTTCTTC.

This clone was observed once. V usage is TRBV4-3 and J usage is TRBJ1-5; D gene uncertain. V was shortened by 0 bases and J by 4 bases, with 4 bases between the two germline ends. Germline V gene data show CDR1 as LGHNA and CDR2 as YSLEER. The CDR3 runs 13 residues. CDR3 sequence: CASSQETNQPQHF. For the CDR3, the DNA is TGCGCCAGCAGCCAAGAGACTAATCAGCCCCAGCATTTT.

The chain is built from TRBV4-1 and TRBJ2-7; 7 bases align to TRBD2. The CDR3 has 17 amino acids. With V trimmed by 2 bases and J by 0 bases, 10 bases remained unmatched. Germline CDR1 MGHRA, CDR2 YSYEKL. The CDR3 DNA follows: TGCGCCAGCAGCCAACTGGGACTACCCGGGAGCTCCTACGAGCAGTACTTC. Its protein product is CASSQLGLPGSSYEQYF.

CDR3 protein: CASRAPLAAYNEQFF. For the CDR3, the DNA is TGCGCCAGCAGGGCCCCACTAGCGGCCTACAATGAGCAGTTCTTC. The chain joins TRBV4-1 to TRBJ2-1; 8 bases line up with TRBD2. Germline V gene lookup returns CDR1 MGHRA and CDR2 YSYEKL. The trim removed 6 bases at V and 2 bases at J, leaving 6 bases unmatched. The CDR3 spans 15 residues.

This clone has more than one count but fewer than ten. This rearrangement joins TRBV9 to TRBJ2-3, with 7 bases that match TRBD1. Germline CDR1 reads SGDLS; CDR2 reads YYNGEE. The junction had 7 bases not matched to a gene; V was cut back by 4 bases and J by 2 bases. The CDR3 has 15 residues. The CDR3 nucleotides read TGTGCCAGCAGCCTCAGACAGGGCGACACAGATACGCAGTATTTT. It yields the protein CASSLRQGDTDTQYF.

The CDR3 region has the DNA TGTGCCAGTGACAGGTCGGATCAGCCCCAGCATTTT. Its translation: CASDRSDQPQHF. The chain uses TRBV19 and TRBJ1-5; D might be TRBD1 (6 bases). CDR3 length: 12 residues. Trimming removed 8 bases from V and 5 bases from J, with 10 bases in between. Germline V gene lookup returns CDR1 LNHDA and CDR2 SQIVND (reference sequence).

The table lists this clone with a few counts. The chain combines TRBV5-1 with TRBJ2-6; TRBD1 matches 8 bases. With 2 bases clipped from V and 0 bases from J, the junction kept 10 bases outside the gene matches. From germline, CDR1 is SGHRS and CDR2 YFSETQ. CDR3 size: 19 residues. CDR3 residues: CASSFVATGVLSGANVLTF. CDR3 nucleotide sequence: TGCGCCAGCAGCTTTGTGGCGACAGGGGTACTCTCTGGGGCCAACGTCCTGACTTTC.

The rearrangement links TRBV18 to TRBJ2-7, with 12 bases lining up with TRBD2. CDR1 and CDR2 (germline): KGHSH, LQKENI. With 3 bases clipped from V and 3 bases from J, the junction kept 3 bases outside the gene matches. The CDR3 spans 15 residues. Written as DNA, the CDR3 is TGTGCCAGCTCACCCCGGACTAGCGGGGTCTACGAGCAGTACTTC. Amino acids: CASSPRTSGVYEQYF.

The V and J genes are TRBV14 and TRBJ1-2, with TRBD1 identical over 8 bases. Trimming at V came to 2 bases and at J to 8 bases, leaving 19 bases not matched to a gene. The CDR3 is 18 residues long. The germline gives CDR1 SGHDN, CDR2 FVKESK. CDR3 DNA: TGTGCCAGCAGCCAATCCCGACGGACAGGGAGGTCCGAGGCCGGCTACACCTTC. It translates to CASSQSRRTGRSEAGYTF.

The chain is built from TRBV28 and TRBJ1-1, with 9 bases aligning to TRBD1. CDR1 and CDR2 (germline): MDHEN, SYDVKM. The CDR3 is 13 amino acids. Trimming at V came to 7 bases and at J to 4 bases, leaving 4 bases not matched to a gene. The CDR3: CASNMDRGTEAFF. The CDR3 DNA is TGTGCCAGCAACATGGACAGGGGCACTGAAGCTTTCTTT.

This chain joins TRBV6-5 and TRBJ1-5; D perhaps matches TRBD1 (5 bases). CDR3 size: 15 residues. Looked up from germline, CDR1 is MNHEY and CDR2 is SVGAGI. Trimming took 6 bases from V and 0 from J, leaving 12 bases between them. CDR3 residues: CASRLDMDSNQPQHF. In nucleotides, the CDR3 is TGTGCCAGCAGGTTGGACATGGATAGCAATCAGCCCCAGCATTTT.

CDR3 region: CASSPVNEQYF. CDR3 bases: TGTGCCAGCAGCCCCGTTAACGAGCAGTACTTC. The V gene is TRBV2, the J gene TRBJ2-7; D is uncertain. CDR1 SNHLY and CDR2 FYNNEI come from the germline V gene. Trimming shortened V by 6 bases and J by 5 bases, and 8 bases separated the two germline ends. The CDR3 loop spans 11 amino acids.

The rearrangement uses TRBV2 and TRBJ1-5, with D perhaps matching TRBD1 (6 bases). Germline lookup yields CDR1 SNHLY and CDR2 FYNNEI. Trimming stripped 6 bases from V and 2 bases from J, with 14 bases between. CDR3 length: 15 residues. DNA of the CDR3: TGTGCCAGCAGCGAACAGGGAATGGGCAATCAGCCCCAGCATTTT. It encodes CASSEQGMGNQPQHF.

V gene TRBV5-1 combines with J gene TRBJ1-2, with 10 nucleotides matching TRBD1. CDR3 size: 13 residues. CDR1 SGHRS and CDR2 YFSETQ come from the germline V gene. The V and J ends lost 6 bases and 8 bases, in that order; junction bases with no gene match: 7. CDR3 DNA: TGCGCCAGCACCGGGACAGGGGAGAGAGGCTACACCTTC. Amino acid sequence: CASTGTGERGYTF.

The chain combines TRBV5-1 with TRBJ2-7; 7 bases map to TRBD1. In germline, CDR1 is SGHRS, CDR2 YFSETQ. The CDR3 consists of 14 residues. V dropped 6 bases and J dropped 6; count of bases not matched to a gene: 12. The CDR3: CASTRAGGPTEQYF. The DNA for the CDR3 is TGCGCCAGCACACGGGCAGGGGGACCTACCGAGCAGTACTTC.

V gene TRBV5-1 combines with J gene TRBJ1-3; TRBD1 is a possible D gene (5 bases). Per germline, CDR1 SGHRS and CDR2 YFSETQ. V was trimmed by 4 bases and J by 0 bases, leaving 8 bases between them. The CDR3 runs 14 residues. DNA for the CDR3: TGCGCCAGCAGCCAGACAGACTCTGGAAACACCATATATTTT. Residues: CASSQTDSGNTIYF.

This clone was picked up one time. The rearrangement joins TRBV11-3 to TRBJ1-2; 10 positions agree with TRBD1. The ends lost 5 bases at V and 5 bases at J; junction bases unmatched: 11. The CDR3 totals 16 residues. Looked up from germline, CDR1 is SGHNT and CDR2 is YENEEA. The CDR3 nucleotides are TGTGCCAGCAGCCCCGGGACAGGGGAGTCTAGGTATGGCTACACCTTC. Translated, it gives CASSPGTGESRYGYTF.

This clone was seen only a few times. This sequence joins TRBV5-1 and TRBJ2-3, with 9 bases aligning to TRBD2. The CDR3 spans 15 residues. Germline trimming cut 0 bases from V and 5 bases from J; bases unmatched to any gene: 4. CDR1 and CDR2 (germline): SGHRS, YFSETQ. CDR3: CASSLALAGRDTQYF. The DNA of the CDR3 is TGCGCCAGCAGCTTGGCGCTAGCGGGGAGAGATACGCAGTATTTT.

This clone is a singleton in its sample. This sequence joins TRBV7-2 and TRBJ1-5, with TRBD1 identical over 9 bases. The CDR3 has 15 residues. Trimming took 1 base from V and 6 from J; bases not matched to a gene: 4. From germline, CDR1 is SGHTA and CDR2 FQGNSA. The DNA of the CDR3 is TGTGCCAGCAGCTTAGGGGGACAGGGAGGTCAGCCCCAGCATTTT. Its protein is CASSLGGQGGQPQHF.

This chain uses TRBV27 with TRBJ1-1; the match to TRBD1 covers 11 bases. The germline gives CDR1 MNHEY, CDR2 SMNVEV (reference sequence). V lost 4 bases to trimming and J lost 1 base; unmatched junction nucleotides: 8. This CDR3 region has 17 residues. The DNA of the CDR3 is TGTGCCAGCAGTTCCACCGTGGGACAGGGGGGGAACACTGAAGCTTTCTTT. It codes for CASSSTVGQGGNTEAFF.

A few counts support this clone. This sequence joins TRBV18 and TRBJ1-5; tentatively, D is TRBD1 (5 bases). V was shortened by 4 bases and J by 6 bases, with 13 bases between the two germline ends. The CDR3 totals 14 residues. CDR1 and CDR2 (germline): KGHSH, LQKENI. In nucleotides, the CDR3 is TGTGCCAGCTCACAGGCCAGGGAGGGTCAGCCCCAGCATTTT. Translating it yields CASSQAREGQPQHF.